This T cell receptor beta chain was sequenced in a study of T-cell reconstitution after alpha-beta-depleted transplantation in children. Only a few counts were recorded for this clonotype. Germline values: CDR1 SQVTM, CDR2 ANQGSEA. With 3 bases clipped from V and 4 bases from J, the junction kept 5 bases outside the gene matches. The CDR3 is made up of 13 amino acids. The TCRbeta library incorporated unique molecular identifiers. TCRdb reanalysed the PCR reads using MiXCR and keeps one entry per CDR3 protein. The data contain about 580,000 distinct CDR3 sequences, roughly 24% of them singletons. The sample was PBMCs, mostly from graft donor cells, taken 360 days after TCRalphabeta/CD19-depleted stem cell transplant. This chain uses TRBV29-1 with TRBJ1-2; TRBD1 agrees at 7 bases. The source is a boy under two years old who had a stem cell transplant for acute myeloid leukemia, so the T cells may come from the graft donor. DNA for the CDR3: TGCAGCGTTGATGTAGGGGGCTTCTATGGCTACACCTTC. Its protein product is CSVDVGGFYGYTF.